Listed here are 15 T cell receptor beta chains from one sample, sequenced in a study of T-cell memory formation after mild COVID-19. TCRdb re-called the 5' RACE reads with MiXCR, one entry per CDR3 protein. The table has about 420,000 distinct CDR3 sequences, about 25% seen once; the top ten hold roughly 13%. The sample consisted of PBMCs or a T cell subset sorted from them (not recorded which). These receptors all stem from an adult woman who had mild COVID-19 (a few samples of this study predate the infection). Cell type and time point are not known.

This clonotype has more than one count but fewer than ten. V is TRBV12-3 or TRBV12-4 and J is TRBJ1-1, with D perhaps TRBD1 (5 bases). The CDR3 loop spans 12 amino acids. V was clipped by 5 bases and J by 8 bases, with 12 bases between them. CDR3 amino acids: CASSAMDIEAFF. For the CDR3, the DNA is TGTGCCAGCAGTGCCATGGACATAGAAGCTTTCTTT.

The CDR3 spells CASSPSSGPLDGYTF. The CDR3 nucleotides are TGTGCCAGCTCACCAAGTTCGGGCCCCCTAGATGGCTACACCTTC. The rearrangement links TRBV18 to TRBJ1-2; D remains ambiguous. The CDR3 is 15 residues long. Germline V gene sequence: CDR1 KGHSH, CDR2 LQKENI. V gave up 2 bases and J gave up 6 bases, with 16 bases separating them. Together with reference TRBV18 and TRBJ1-2, the CDR3 gives the full variable domain: NAGVMQNPRHLVRRRGQEARLRCSPMKGHSHVYWYRQLPEEGLKFMVYLQKENIIDESGMPKERFSAEFPKEGPSILRIQQVVRGDSAAYFCASSPSSGPLDGYTFGSGTRLTVV.

This clonotype occurred a few times. V usage is TRBV12-3 or TRBV12-4 and J usage is TRBJ1-2; the D gene is possibly TRBD1 (6 bases). The V end lost 1 base, the J end lost 5 bases, and 20 bases lay between the germline ends. CDR3 length equals 17 residues. As DNA, the CDR3 is TGTGCCAGCAGTTTAGGACCCCCGGGGGGGCGAAGGTATGGCTACACCTTC. Protein sequence: CASSLGPPGGRRYGYTF.

In its sample, this clonotype was seen a few times. The V call is TRBV6-2 or TRBV6-3, the J call TRBJ2-2, with 7 bases matching TRBD1. This CDR3 is 16 amino acids long. The germline gives CDR1 MNHEY, CDR2 SVGEGT. V was pared by 0 bases and J by 2 bases, with 3 bases of the junction left unmatched. The CDR3 loop is CASSYSTGPNTGELFF. In DNA, the CDR3 is TGTGCCAGCAGTTACTCGACAGGGCCTAACACCGGGGAGCTGTTTTTT.

The CDR3 DNA is TGTGCCAGCAGCTCATGGGCCAAGACTAGCGGGCCCCAAGGGGAGACCCAGTACTTC. Its protein product is CASSSWAKTSGPQGETQYF. The chain is built from TRBV7-9 and TRBJ2-5; 10 nucleotides agree with TRBD2. Germline trimming cut 4 bases from V and 5 bases from J; bases unmatched to any gene: 19. The CDR3 runs 19 residues. Germline V gene data show CDR1 as SEHNR and CDR2 as FQNEAQ (reference sequence). Supplemented by reference TRBV7-9 and TRBJ2-5, the full variable domain reads DTGVSQNPRHKITKRGQNVTFRCDPISEHNRLYWYRQTLGQGPEFLTYFQNEAQLEKSRLLSDRFSAERPKGSFSTLEIQRTEQGDSAMYLCASSSWAKTSGPQGETQYFGPGTRLLVL.

This sequence joins TRBV5-6 and TRBJ1-3, with D possibly being TRBD1 (5 bases). CDR1 is SGHDT, CDR2 YYEEEE, per germline. V lost 3 bases, J lost 0 bases, and 10 bases lay in between. There are 15 residues in the CDR3. CDR3 sequence (DNA): TGTGCCAGCAGCTCTGACAGCTCCTCTGGAAACACCATATATTTT. Translating it yields CASSSDSSSGNTIYF.

Only a few counts were recorded for this clonotype. The chain joins TRBV10-3 to TRBJ2-1; a possible D gene is TRBD2 (7 bases). The germline V gene encodes CDR1 ENHRY and CDR2 SYGVKD. This CDR3 has 15 amino acids. The V end was cut by 10 bases, the J end by 5 bases, with 21 bases between. In DNA, the CDR3 is TGTGCCAGGGGGGGGGCGAGCGGGCCCCACAATGAGCAGTTCTTC. Protein sequence: CARGGASGPHNEQFF.

The V gene is TRBV6-1, the J gene TRBJ1-6; 10 nucleotides align to TRBD1. This CDR3 region has 14 residues. CDR1 is MNHNS and CDR2 is SASEGT in the germline V gene. V shed 3 bases and J 9 bases; nucleotides not matched to a gene: 2. The CDR3 nucleotides read TGTGCCAGCAGTGATGGACAGGGGGTTTCACCCCTCCACTTT. It codes for CASSDGQGVSPLHF.

The chain is built from TRBV19 and TRBJ2-1; D is possibly TRBD2 (6 bases). This CDR3 region has 15 residues. Germline loops: CDR1 LNHDA, CDR2 SQIVND (reference sequence). The germline V and J ends were trimmed by 3 bases and 4 bases, with 13 bases remaining between them. The CDR3 spells CASSIVLAAYNEQFF. The DNA for the CDR3 is TGTGCCAGTAGTATCGTACTAGCCGCATACAATGAGCAGTTCTTC.

The V and J genes are TRBV7-3 and TRBJ2-1; 8 bases line up with TRBD1. CDR3 length equals 14 residues. After removal of 5 bases from V and 6 bases from J, the junction contained 6 bases not matched to a gene. In germline, CDR1 is SGHTA, CDR2 FQGTGA. The CDR3 sequence is CASSPQGAGNEQFF. DNA of the CDR3: TGTGCCAGCAGCCCTCAGGGGGCCGGCAATGAGCAGTTCTTC. The full variable domain, its missing parts supplied by reference TRBV7-3 and TRBJ2-1, is GAGVSQTPSNKVTEKGKYVELRCDPISGHTALYWYRQSLGQGPEFLIYFQGTGAADDSGLPNDRFFAVRPEGSVSTLKIQRTERGDSAVYLCASSPQGAGNEQFFGPGTRLTVL.

This clonotype was found a few times. The gene calls are TRBV7-9 and TRBJ1-1; D gene ambiguous. Trimming left V 0 bases short and J 8 bases short, with 10 bases between. The CDR3 extends over 13 amino acids. The germline gives CDR1 SEHNR, CDR2 FQNEAQ (reference sequence). The CDR3 nucleotides read TGTGCCAGCAGCTTAGCAGTGGGTTCCGAAGCTTTCTTT. Encoded protein: CASSLAVGSEAFF. Combining the CDR3 with reference TRBV7-9 and TRBJ1-1 gives the whole variable domain DTGVSQNPRHKITKRGQNVTFRCDPISEHNRLYWYRQTLGQGPEFLTYFQNEAQLEKSRLLSDRFSAERPKGSFSTLEIQRTEQGDSAMYLCASSLAVGSEAFFGQGTRLTVV.

CDR3 coding DNA: TGCGCCAGCAGCCAGGTTTTACTAGCCAAAAACATTCAGTACTTC. This sequence encodes CASSQVLLAKNIQYF. The chain links TRBV4-1 to TRBJ2-4; unclear D gene. CDR3 size: 15 residues. CDR1 and CDR2 from the germline V gene are MGHRA and YSYEKL. Trimming took 3 bases from V and 0 from J, leaving 9 bases between them.

This clonotype has just a few counts. V and J are TRBV9 and TRBJ2-7, with 7 nucleotides matching TRBD1. The CDR3 spans 14 residues. Trimming cost V 4 bases and J 3 bases; bases outside gene matches: 7. Germline lookup yields CDR1 SGDLS and CDR2 YYNGEE. CDR3 sequence: CASSPHRDSYEQYF. CDR3 DNA sequence: TGTGCCAGCAGCCCTCACCGGGACAGCTACGAGCAGTACTTC.

The V and J genes are TRBV27 and TRBJ2-2; 11 bases match TRBD2. Trimming cost V 6 bases and J 8 bases; bases outside gene matches: 5. CDR3 length: 14 residues. Germline CDR1 is MNHEY and CDR2 is SMNVEV (reference sequence). The CDR3 sequence is CASRPTSGVGELFF. CDR3 nucleotide sequence: TGTGCCAGCAGGCCGACTAGCGGGGTAGGGGAGCTGTTTTTT.

V and J are TRBV29-1 and TRBJ2-7; TRBD2 matches 10 bases. V was clipped by 1 base and J by 1 base; unmatched bases: 1. The CDR3 sequence is 14 residues long. Germline V lookup: CDR1 SQVTM, CDR2 ANQGSEA. This chain's CDR3 is CSVEGTSGSYEQYF. In DNA, the CDR3 is TGCAGCGTTGAAGGGACTAGCGGTTCCTACGAGCAGTACTTC.